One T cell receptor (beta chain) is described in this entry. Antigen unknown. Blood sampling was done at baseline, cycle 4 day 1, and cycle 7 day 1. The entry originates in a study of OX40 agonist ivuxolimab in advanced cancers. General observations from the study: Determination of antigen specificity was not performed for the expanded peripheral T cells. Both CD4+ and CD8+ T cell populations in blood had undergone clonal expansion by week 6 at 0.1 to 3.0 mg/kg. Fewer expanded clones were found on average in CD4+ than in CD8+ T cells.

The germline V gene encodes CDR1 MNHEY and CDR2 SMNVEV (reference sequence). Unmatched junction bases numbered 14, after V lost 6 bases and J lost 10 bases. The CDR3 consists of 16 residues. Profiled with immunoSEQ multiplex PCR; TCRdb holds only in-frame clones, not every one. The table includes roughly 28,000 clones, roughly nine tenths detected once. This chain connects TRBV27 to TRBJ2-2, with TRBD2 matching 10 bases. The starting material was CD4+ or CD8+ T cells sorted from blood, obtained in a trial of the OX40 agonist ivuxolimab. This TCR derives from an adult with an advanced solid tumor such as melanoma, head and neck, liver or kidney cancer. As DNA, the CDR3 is TGTGCCAGCAGACCCTTTCCCCTAGCGGGGGTGGAGGAGCTGTTTTTT. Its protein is CASRPFPLAGVEELFF.